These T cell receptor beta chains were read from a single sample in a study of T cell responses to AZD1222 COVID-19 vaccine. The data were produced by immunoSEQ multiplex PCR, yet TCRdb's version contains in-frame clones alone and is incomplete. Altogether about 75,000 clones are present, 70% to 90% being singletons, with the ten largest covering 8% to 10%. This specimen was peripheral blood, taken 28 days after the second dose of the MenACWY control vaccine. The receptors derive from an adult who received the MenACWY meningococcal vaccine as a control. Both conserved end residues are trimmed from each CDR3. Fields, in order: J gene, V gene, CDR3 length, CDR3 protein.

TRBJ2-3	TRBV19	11	ATTGVLTDTQY
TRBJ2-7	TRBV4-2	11	ASSPEGEYEQY
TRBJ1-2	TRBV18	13	ASSPTGQGRSGYT
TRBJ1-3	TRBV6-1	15	ASSENPTGVSGNTIY
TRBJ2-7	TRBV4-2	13	ASSQDRESSYEQY
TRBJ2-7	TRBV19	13	ASSGAPRTDYEQY
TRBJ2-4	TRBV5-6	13	ASSLVDRGKNIQY
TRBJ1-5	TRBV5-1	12	ASSLEQGNQPQH
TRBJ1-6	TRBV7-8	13	ASSLVSRGNSPLH
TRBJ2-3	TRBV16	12	ASSQWQGGHTQY
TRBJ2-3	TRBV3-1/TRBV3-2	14	ASSPTPGLSTDTQY
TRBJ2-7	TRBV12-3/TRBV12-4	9	ASSLATAQY
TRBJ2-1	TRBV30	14	AWRPRDRSSYNEQF
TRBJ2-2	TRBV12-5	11	ASGFVGSGELF
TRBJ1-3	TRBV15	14	ATSREGGVTGNTIY
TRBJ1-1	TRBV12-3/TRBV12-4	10	ASSLGSTEAF
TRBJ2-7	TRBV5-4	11	ASSLDRAYEQY
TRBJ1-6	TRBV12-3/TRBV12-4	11	ASSDRGNSPLH
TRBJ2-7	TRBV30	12	AWGNRGRVYEQY
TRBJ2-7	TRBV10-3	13	ATAGSTGGRDEQY
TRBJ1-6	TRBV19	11	ASSQDPNSPLH
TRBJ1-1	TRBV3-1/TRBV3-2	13	ASSLIGTVNTEAF
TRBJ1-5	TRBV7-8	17	ASSFMTGFSNDGNQPQH
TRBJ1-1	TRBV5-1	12	ASSLEGQGAEAF
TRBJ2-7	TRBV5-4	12	ASSLKQGTYEQY
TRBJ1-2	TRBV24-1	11	ATSDPGTEGYT
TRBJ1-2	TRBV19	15	ASSQAYIRAEDYGYT
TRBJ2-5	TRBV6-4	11	ASTEGQGETQY
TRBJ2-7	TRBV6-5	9	ASRNIYEQY
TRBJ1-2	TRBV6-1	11	ASSPGQGAGYT
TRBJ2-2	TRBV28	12	ASTSGSETGELF